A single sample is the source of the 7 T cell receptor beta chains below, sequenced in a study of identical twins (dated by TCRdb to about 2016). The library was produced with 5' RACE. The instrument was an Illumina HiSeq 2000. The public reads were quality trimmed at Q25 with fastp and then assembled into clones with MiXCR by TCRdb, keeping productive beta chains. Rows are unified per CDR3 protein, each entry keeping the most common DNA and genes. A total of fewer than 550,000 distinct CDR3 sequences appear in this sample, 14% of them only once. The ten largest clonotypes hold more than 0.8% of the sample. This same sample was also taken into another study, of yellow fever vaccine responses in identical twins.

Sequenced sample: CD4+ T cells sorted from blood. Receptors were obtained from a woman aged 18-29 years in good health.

DNA for the CDR3: TGTGCCAGCAGTAACAGGGGGGACGAGCAGTTCTTC. This translates into CASSNRGDEQFF. This chain connects TRBV12-3 or TRBV12-4 to TRBJ2-1; 8 bases line up with TRBD1. This CDR3 is 12 amino acids long. Losses at the gene ends were 5 bases for V and 10 bases for J; bases not matched to a gene: 4.

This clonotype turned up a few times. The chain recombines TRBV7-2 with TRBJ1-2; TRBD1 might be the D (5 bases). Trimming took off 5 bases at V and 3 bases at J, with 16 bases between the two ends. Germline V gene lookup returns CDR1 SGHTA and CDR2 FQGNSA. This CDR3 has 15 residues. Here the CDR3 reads CASSLPSGTHYGYTF. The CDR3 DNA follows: TGTGCCAGCAGCCTACCATCCGGGACGCACTATGGCTACACCTTC.

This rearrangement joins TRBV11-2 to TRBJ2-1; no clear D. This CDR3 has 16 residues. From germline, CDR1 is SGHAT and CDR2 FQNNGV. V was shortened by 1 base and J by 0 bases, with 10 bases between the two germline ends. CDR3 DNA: TGTGCCAGCAGCTTAGGGGTGACTGCCTCCTACAATGAGCAGTTCTTC. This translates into CASSLGVTASYNEQFF.

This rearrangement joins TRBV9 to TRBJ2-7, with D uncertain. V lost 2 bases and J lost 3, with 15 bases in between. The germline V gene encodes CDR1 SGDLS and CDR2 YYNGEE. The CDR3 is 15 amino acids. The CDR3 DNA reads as TGTGCCAGCAGCGTCGGCGGCCTGGGGATCTACGAGCAGTACTTC. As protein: CASSVGGLGIYEQYF.

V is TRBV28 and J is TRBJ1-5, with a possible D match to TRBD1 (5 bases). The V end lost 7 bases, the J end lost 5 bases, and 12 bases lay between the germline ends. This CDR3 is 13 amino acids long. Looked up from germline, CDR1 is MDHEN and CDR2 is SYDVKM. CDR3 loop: CASIGAGYQPQHF. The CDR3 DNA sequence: TGTGCCAGCATCGGGGCAGGTTATCAGCCCCAGCATTTT.

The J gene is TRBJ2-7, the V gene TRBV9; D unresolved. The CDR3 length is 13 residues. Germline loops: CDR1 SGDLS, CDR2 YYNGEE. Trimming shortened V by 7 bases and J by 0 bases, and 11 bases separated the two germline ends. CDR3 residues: CASGGGSSYEQYF. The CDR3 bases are TGTGCCAGCGGCGGTGGCAGCTCCTACGAGCAGTACTTC.

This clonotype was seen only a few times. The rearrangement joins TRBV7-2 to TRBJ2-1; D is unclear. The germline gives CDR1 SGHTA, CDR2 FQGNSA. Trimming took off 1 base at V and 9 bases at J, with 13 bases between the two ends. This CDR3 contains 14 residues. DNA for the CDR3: TGTGCCAGCAGCTTAGGAACAGCATATCGTGAGCAGTTCTTC. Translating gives CASSLGTAYREQFF.